This T cell receptor beta chain is from a study of T-cell reconstitution after alpha-beta-depleted transplantation in children. Whole-study findings and limits: By one year post-transplant, T-cell counts and diversity largely arose from T cells that were newly produced. Expanded clones from the graft, numbering several hundred, reportedly supplied alpha-beta T cells about two months after transplant. Day-60 TCRbeta diversity that was high in some patients was derived from surviving recipient T cells and thymic progenitors.

The TCRbeta library was prepared with unique molecular identifiers. Each CDR3 protein gets one entry after TCRdb re-called the PCR reads with MiXCR. The sample includes about 230,000 distinct CDR3 sequences, 11% of them seen just once. This clonotype was seen repeatedly, ten times or more. Its antigen is as yet unknown. Trimming removed 6 bases at V and 5 bases at J, with 14 bases between. CDR3 size: 13 residues. The input for sequencing was PBMCs, taken before TCRalphabeta/CD19-depleted stem cell transplant. The sequence came from a child younger than two with acute myeloid leukemia, due to receive a stem cell transplant. V usage is TRBV12-3 or TRBV12-4 and J usage is TRBJ2-7; possible D gene TRBD1, 7 bases. The CDR3 sequence: CASRPGGRDEQYF. In nucleotides, the CDR3 is TGTGCCAGCAGACCAGGGGGGCGCGACGAGCAGTACTTC.